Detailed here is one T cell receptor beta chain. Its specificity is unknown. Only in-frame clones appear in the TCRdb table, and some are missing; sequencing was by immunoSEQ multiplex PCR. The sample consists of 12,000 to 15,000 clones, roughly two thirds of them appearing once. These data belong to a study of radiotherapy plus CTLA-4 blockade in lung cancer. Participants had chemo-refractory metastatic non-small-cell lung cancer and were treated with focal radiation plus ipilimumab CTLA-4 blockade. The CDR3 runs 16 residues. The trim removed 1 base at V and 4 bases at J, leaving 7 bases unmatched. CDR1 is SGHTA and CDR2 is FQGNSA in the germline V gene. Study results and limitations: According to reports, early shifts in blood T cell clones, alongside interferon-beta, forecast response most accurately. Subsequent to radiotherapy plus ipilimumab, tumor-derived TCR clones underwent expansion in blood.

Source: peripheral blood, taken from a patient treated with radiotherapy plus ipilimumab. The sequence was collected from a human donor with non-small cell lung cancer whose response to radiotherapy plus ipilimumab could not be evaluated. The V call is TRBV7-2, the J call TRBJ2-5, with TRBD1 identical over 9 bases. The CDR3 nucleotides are TGTGCCAGCAGCTTAGGATGGCGACAGGGGGTAGAGACCCAGTACTTC. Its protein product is CASSLGWRQGVETQYF. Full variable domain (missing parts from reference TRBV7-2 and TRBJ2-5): GAGVSQSPSNKVTEKGKDVELRCDPISGHTALYWYRQSLGQGLEFLIYFQGNSAPDKSGLPSDRFSAERTGGSVSTLTIQRTQQEDSAVYLCASSLGWRQGVETQYFGPGTRLLVL.